Presented here are 26 T cell receptor beta chains from one specimen sequenced in a study of T cell responses to AZD1222 COVID-19 vaccine. The method was immunoSEQ multiplex PCR; TCRdb's version includes in-frame clones alone and lacks a portion of them. The data hold about 94,000 clones, with approximately 81% observed a single time. Sequenced here: peripheral blood, sampled 28 days after the second AZD1222 dose. These receptors came from an adult who received the AZD1222 COVID-19 vaccine.

This clone was counted between two and nine times. V usage is TRBV10-1 and J usage is TRBJ2-5, with D possibly being TRBD1 (5 bases). Looked up from germline, CDR1 is WNHNN and CDR2 is SYGVQD (reference sequence). CDR3 length: 13 residues. V lost 6 bases to trimming and J lost 6 bases, with 14 bases between them. The CDR3 is CASSSGNSKTQYF. Here the CDR3 DNA reads TGCGCCAGCAGCTCAGGGAACTCGAAGACCCAGTACTTC.

The rearrangement links TRBV30 to TRBJ2-1; 8 nucleotides align to TRBD2. Trimming took 2 bases from V and 5 from J; bases not matched to a gene: 5. In germline, CDR1 is GTSNPN, CDR2 SVGIG (reference sequence). This CDR3 spans 14 amino acids. The CDR3 spells CAWSRVAGHNEQFF. Written as DNA, the CDR3 is TGTGCCTGGAGTAGGGTAGCGGGGCACAATGAGCAGTTCTTC.

The V gene is TRBV4-2, the J gene TRBJ1-5, with D perhaps matching TRBD1 (5 bases). Trimming cost V 0 bases and J 9 bases, with 15 bases left between them. CDR1 is LGHNA and CDR2 is YNFKEQ in the germline V gene. CDR3 size: 15 residues. The CDR3 spells CASSQDLKGLRPQHF. The CDR3 bases are TGTGCCAGCAGCCAAGATCTTAAGGGGCTGAGGCCCCAGCATTTT.

The V and J genes are TRBV7-9 and TRBJ2-7; no reliable D call. The CDR3 has 12 residues. Germline CDR1 SEHNR, CDR2 FQNEAQ (reference sequence). V lost 5 bases and J 7 bases, leaving 12 bases between the germline ends. The CDR3 bases are TGTGCCAGCAGCCGAGCGAGATCAGAGCAGTACTTC. Residues: CASSRARSEQYF.

The chain uses TRBV7-6 and TRBJ1-1; 7 nucleotides line up with TRBD1. Per germline, CDR1 SGHVS and CDR2 FNYEAQ. V lost 3 bases and J lost 0; bases outside the gene matches: 10. There are 17 residues in the CDR3. CDR3 in amino acids: CASSFSGPTGMNTEAFF. CDR3 DNA: TGTGCCAGCAGCTTTTCGGGGCCGACAGGGATGAACACTGAAGCTTTCTTT.

The chain combines TRBV12-3 or TRBV12-4 with TRBJ1-2; D gene unclear. V shed 4 bases and J shed 4 bases, with 4 bases lying between them. The CDR3 consists of 11 residues. DNA for the CDR3: TGTGCCAGCAGTTCTCCCTATGGCTACACCTTC. Amino acid sequence: CASSSPYGYTF.

In regard to this clone: One junction end disagrees with the germline gene, perhaps due to a read error. The chain recombines TRBV3-1 (or the pseudogene TRBV3-2) with TRBJ1-1, with D maybe TRBD1 (6 bases). CDR3 length equals 14 residues. CDR1 is LGHDT, CDR2 YNNKEL, per germline (reference sequence). CDR3 sequence reads: CASSHARGGTRSIF. The CDR3 region has the DNA TGTGCCAGCAGCCACGCCCGGGGAGGGACAAGGTCTATTTTT.

The chain employs TRBV9 and TRBJ2-1, with 8 bases matching TRBD2. This CDR3 region has 12 residues. Germline V gives CDR1 SGDLS, CDR2 YYNGEE. The J segment lost 9 bases and the V segment lost 3 bases, leaving 2 bases of the junction unmatched. The CDR3 reads CASSAGLAEQFF. CDR3 nucleotide sequence: TGTGCCAGCAGCGCCGGACTAGCTGAGCAGTTCTTC.

The chain has TRBV6-5 and TRBJ1-1; D remains unclear. Trimming took off 5 bases at V and 5 bases at J, with 12 bases between the two ends. Looked up from germline, CDR1 is MNHEY and CDR2 is SVGAGI. This CDR3 comprises 13 residues. This chain's CDR3 is CASSTSLGTEAFF. CDR3 coding DNA: TGTGCCAGCAGTACCTCGTTGGGGACTGAAGCTTTCTTT.

J is TRBJ1-4 and V is TRBV6-5; D perhaps matches TRBD1 (5 bases). The germline V and J ends were trimmed by 2 bases and 4 bases, with 5 bases remaining between them. The germline CDR1 and CDR2 sequences are MNHEY and SVGAGI. The CDR3 sequence is 13 residues long. The DNA for the CDR3 is TGTGCCAGCAGTTACGGGGGTAATGAAAAACTGTTTTTT. Its protein product is CASSYGGNEKLFF.

The chain recombines TRBV5-1 with TRBJ1-6, with a tentative D call TRBD1 (6 bases). CDR1 and CDR2 (germline): SGHRS, YFSETQ. V dropped 6 bases and J dropped 9 bases, with 22 bases sitting between them. The CDR3 has 16 residues. The CDR3 loop is CASTHSGRDIGSPLHF. For the CDR3, the DNA is TGCGCCAGCACACATTCCGGGCGGGACATCGGTTCACCCCTCCACTTT.

This clone was seen only once. This rearrangement joins TRBV7-8 to TRBJ1-2, with D possibly being TRBD1 (5 bases). The germline gives CDR1 SGHVS, CDR2 FQNEAQ. This CDR3 has 13 amino acids. Trimming removed 5 bases at V and 5 bases at J, with 12 bases between. CDR3: CASSTGPQYGYTF. CDR3 nucleotides: TGTGCCAGCAGCACGGGACCTCAGTATGGCTACACCTTC.

This chain connects TRBV5-6 to TRBJ2-3; 10 nucleotides match TRBD2. The germline V gene has CDR1 SGHDT and CDR2 YYEEEE. The CDR3 covers 17 residues. The V gene end was trimmed by 1 base and the J gene end by 2 bases; junction bases not matched to a gene: 7. DNA of the CDR3: TGTGCCAGCAGCTTGCTGGCTAGCGGGAGAGACACAGATACGCAGTATTTT. Residues: CASSLLASGRDTDTQYF.

The chain couples TRBV12-3 or TRBV12-4 to TRBJ1-2; TRBD1 matches 8 bases. V lost 2 bases and J lost 5; bases outside the gene matches: 1. The CDR3 spans 13 residues. CDR3 sequence: CASSLTGGYGYTF. DNA for the CDR3: TGTGCCAGCAGTTTAACAGGGGGGTATGGCTACACCTTC.

The gene calls are TRBV5-4 and TRBJ2-7; D gene unclear. The CDR3 runs to 15 residues. V lost 2 bases, J lost 5 bases, and 17 bases lay in between. Germline V gives CDR1 SGHNT, CDR2 YYREEE (reference sequence). The CDR3 is CASSLAWSPRNEQYF. In DNA, the CDR3 is TGTGCCAGCAGCTTAGCATGGAGCCCTCGCAACGAGCAGTACTTC.

The V call is TRBV6-7, the J call TRBJ2-3; 11 bases map to TRBD2. TRBV6-7 is an ORF, and what it does is uncertain. The CDR3 runs 21 residues. The ends lost 8 bases at V and 0 bases at J; junction bases unmatched: 22. CDR3 region: CASGISGRAHPHIASTDTQYF. The CDR3 nucleotides read TGTGCCAGCGGAATTAGCGGGAGGGCCCATCCGCACATTGCTAGCACAGATACGCAGTATTTT.

This clone was seen more than once but under ten times. This chain uses TRBV28 with TRBJ2-5, with D possibly matching TRBD2 (6 bases). In germline, CDR1 is MDHEN, CDR2 SYDVKM. With 3 bases removed from V and 2 bases from J, the gap between germline ends came to 7 bases. This CDR3 comprises 13 residues. The CDR3 here is CASSFRGQETQYF. The CDR3 DNA is TGTGCCAGCAGTTTCCGGGGGCAAGAGACCCAGTACTTC.

This sequence joins TRBV5-8 and TRBJ1-1; possible D gene TRBD1, 6 bases. This CDR3 region has 13 residues. Trimming removed 4 bases from V and 1 base from J, with 8 bases in between. CDR1 and CDR2 (germline): SGHTS, YDEGEE. CDR3 DNA sequence: TGTGCCAGCAGCAAGACAGGGAACACTGAAGCTTTCTTT. Translation gives CASSKTGNTEAFF.

Only a few counts were recorded for this clone. The chain joins TRBV29-1 to TRBJ1-2, with 8 nucleotides matching TRBD1. The V and J ends lost 6 bases and 5 bases, in that order; junction bases with no gene match: 14. This CDR3 has 15 residues. The germline CDR1 and CDR2 sequences are SQVTM and ANQGSEA. DNA of the CDR3: TGCAGCGTAGAGCTTGACAGGGGAGGGGTGTATGGCTACACCTTC. Its protein product is CSVELDRGGVYGYTF.

J is TRBJ2-7 and V is TRBV7-2; 12 bases are shared with TRBD2. CDR1 is SGHTA and CDR2 is FQGNSA in the germline V gene. V gave up 4 bases and J gave up 2 bases; unmatched junction bases: 3. CDR3 length: 15 residues. The CDR3 nucleotides read TGTGCCAGCAGCTCTAGCGGGGGGGCCGCCTACGAGCAGTACTTC. Its translation is CASSSSGGAAYEQYF. The full variable domain, its missing parts supplied by reference TRBV7-2 and TRBJ2-7, is GAGVSQSPSNKVTEKGKDVELRCDPISGHTALYWYRQSLGQGLEFLIYFQGNSAPDKSGLPSDRFSAERTGGSVSTLTIQRTQQEDSAVYLCASSSSGGAAYEQYFGPGTRLTVT.

The chain employs TRBV24-1 and TRBJ2-3; 7 nucleotides match TRBD1. CDR1 and CDR2 (germline): KGHDR, SFDVKD. After removal of 3 bases from V and 2 bases from J, the junction contained 7 bases not matched to a gene. The CDR3 spans 16 residues. CDR3 in amino acids: CATSDSRTGFTDTQYF. CDR3 nucleotide sequence: TGTGCCACCAGTGATAGCCGGACAGGCTTCACAGATACGCAGTATTTT.

Turning to this clone: An end of the junction does not agree with germline; a read error may underlie this. The chain has TRBV7-7 and TRBJ2-1, with D perhaps TRBD2 (5 bases). The CDR3 sequence is 13 residues long. Germline-derived CDR1 and CDR2 are SSHAT and FNYEAQ (reference sequence). In nucleotides, the CDR3 is TGTGCTAGCAGCTCAGACCCCAGCGGTGAGCAGTTCTTC. It yields the protein CASSSDPSGEQFF.

The chain joins TRBV7-6 to TRBJ2-7; the D is unclear. CDR3 length: 13 amino acids. Trimming pared 4 bases from V and 0 bases from J, leaving 7 bases between. Germline V gene sequence: CDR1 SGHVS, CDR2 FNYEAQ. The CDR3 here is CASSSRSSYEQYF. The CDR3 DNA reads as TGTGCCAGCAGCTCCCGGAGCTCCTACGAGCAGTACTTC.

V is TRBV27 and J is TRBJ2-5, with 10 bases identical to TRBD2. V was clipped by 6 bases and J by 5 bases; unmatched bases: 18. The germline gives CDR1 MNHEY, CDR2 SMNVEV (reference sequence). The CDR3 length is 18 residues. DNA of the CDR3: TGTGCCAGCAGCCTTCGAAAAAGCAGCGGGGGGGCTGGGGAGACCCAGTACTTC. This translates into CASSLRKSSGGAGETQYF.

This chain connects TRBV5-1 to TRBJ1-1; no clear D. V lost 0 bases to trimming and J lost 1 base, with 7 bases between them. The CDR3 is 14 amino acids. CDR1 and CDR2 from the germline V gene are SGHRS and YFSETQ. CDR3 in DNA: TGCGCCAGCAGCTTGGGTGGAGAGAACACTGAAGCTTTCTTT. Its translation is CASSLGGENTEAFF.

J is TRBJ1-5 and V is TRBV5-8, with D unclear. V lost 8 bases to trimming and J lost 12 bases, with 15 bases between them. The CDR3 covers 11 residues. Germline CDR1 and CDR2: SGHTS and YDEGEE. The CDR3 is CASRTPEGQHF. In DNA, the CDR3 is TGTGCCAGTAGAACCCCCGAGGGCCAGCATTTT.